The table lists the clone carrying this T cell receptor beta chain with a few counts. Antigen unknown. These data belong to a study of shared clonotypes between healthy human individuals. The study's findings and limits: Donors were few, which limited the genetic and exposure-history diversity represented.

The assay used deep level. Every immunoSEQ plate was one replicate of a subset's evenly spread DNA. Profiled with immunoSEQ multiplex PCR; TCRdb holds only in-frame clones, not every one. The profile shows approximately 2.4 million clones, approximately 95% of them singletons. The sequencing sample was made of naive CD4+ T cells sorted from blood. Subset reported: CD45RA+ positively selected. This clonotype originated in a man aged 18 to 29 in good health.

The CDR3 reads CASSILKGAGLPEAFF. The DNA for the CDR3 is TGTGCCAGTAGTATTTTGAAGGGGGCGGGACTGCCTGAAGCTTTCTTT. The chain carries TRBV19 and TRBJ1-1, with TRBD1 matching 7 bases. Trimming took 3 bases from V and 6 from J; bases not matched to a gene: 13. The CDR3 runs 16 residues. Germline V lookup: CDR1 LNHDA, CDR2 SQIVND (reference sequence).